These T cell receptor beta chains were read from a single sample in a study of T-cell reconstitution after alpha-beta-depleted transplantation in children. TCRdb fed the PCR reads into MiXCR, producing one record per CDR3 protein. The data contain some 200,000 distinct CDR3 sequences, roughly 9.1% of them singletons. Sample: PBMCs, mostly from graft donor cells, taken 360 days after TCRalphabeta/CD19-depleted stem cell transplant. The receptors originated from a male patient between 2 and 15 years old who had a stem cell transplant for acute myeloid leukemia, so the T cells may come from the graft donor. Both conserved end residues are part of each CDR3. D genes are given only for firm matches. A row's size may be missing; if present it is once, few, many or a size class.

V	size	J	D	length	CDR3	DNA
TRBV7-8	many	TRBJ2-7	.	16	CASSPKDQRPMREQYF	TGTGCCAGCAGCCCCAAAGATCAGCGACCCATGAGAGAGCAGTACTTC
TRBV7-6	few	TRBJ2-7	TRBD1	19	CASSLRSPTGWPSSYEQYF	TGTGCCAGCAGCTTAAGATCCCCGACAGGGTGGCCATCCTCCTACGAGCAGTACTTC
TRBV4-2	many	TRBJ1-6	.	14	CASSPTGAISPLHF	TGTGCCAGCAGCCCAACTGGGGCGATTTCACCCCTCCACTTT
TRBV7-2	.	TRBJ1-2	.	13	CASSPLQGDGYTF	TGTGCCAGCAGCCCATTACAGGGTGATGGCTACACCTTC
TRBV7-9	few	TRBJ2-2	.	14	CASSPPGFTGELFF	TGTGCCAGCAGCCCGCCCGGGTTCACCGGGGAGCTGTTTTTT
TRBV7-9	many	TRBJ2-5	TRBD1	14	CASSSTGGIETQYF	TGTGCCAGCAGCTCGACAGGGGGTATCGAGACCCAGTACTTC
TRBV29-1	few	TRBJ2-1	.	12	CSVGASYNEQFF	TGCAGCGTTGGTGCCTCTTACAATGAGCAGTTCTTC
TRBV20-1	.	TRBJ1-5	TRBD1	17	CSAVIRGQRISNQPQHF	TGCAGTGCTGTAATCAGGGGGCAGAGGATTAGCAATCAGCCCCAGCATTTT
TRBV12-3/TRBV12-4	.	TRBJ2-3	.	14	CASSLRPPSDTQYF	TGTGCCAGCAGTTTAAGGCCCCCGTCCGATACGCAGTATTTT
TRBV6-6	many	TRBJ1-5	.	13	CASRPTGNQPQHF	TGTGCCAGCAGGCCAACAGGCAATCAGCCCCAGCATTTT
TRBV4-1	few	TRBJ1-5	.	17	CASSQERGMGTNQPQHF	TGCGCCAGCAGCCAAGAGAGGGGAATGGGTACAAATCAGCCCCAGCATTTT
TRBV20-1	many	TRBJ2-4	TRBD1	15	CSANQGAVAKNIQYF	TGCAGTGCCAACCAGGGGGCCGTAGCCAAAAACATTCAGTACTTC
TRBV5-1	many	TRBJ2-7	TRBD1	14	CASSLVRGQDEQYF	TGCGCCAGCAGCTTGGTCAGGGGGCAGGACGAGCAGTACTTC
TRBV20-1	few	TRBJ2-5	.	14	CSAATGDLGETQYF	TGCAGTGCGGCTACCGGGGACCTAGGAGAGACCCAGTACTTC
TRBV5-5	.	TRBJ2-2	.	14	CASSSRTDTGELFF	TGTGCCAGCAGCTCCAGGACAGACACCGGGGAGCTGTTTTTT
TRBV10-3	few	TRBJ2-7	.	13	CAISKDSFNEQYF	TGTGCCATCAGTAAAGACAGCTTCAACGAGCAGTACTTC
TRBV5-1	.	TRBJ2-7	.	17	CASSFPPTGINPYEQYF	TGCGCCAGCAGCTTTCCGCCGACAGGAATAAATCCGTACGAGCAGTACTTC
TRBV20-1	.	TRBJ2-2	.	14	CSAYSGEYTGELFF	TGCAGTGCTTATAGCGGAGAATACACCGGGGAGCTGTTTTTT
TRBV20-1	.	TRBJ2-5	.	10	CSAAGETQYF	TGCAGTGCGGCAGGGGAGACCCAGTACTTC
TRBV7-9	.	TRBJ1-6	TRBD1	15	CASSAWTGDNSPLHF	TGTGCCAGCAGCGCGTGGACAGGGGATAATTCACCCCTCCACTTT
TRBV9	many	TRBJ1-1	.	13	CASSVAVNTEAFF	TGTGCCAGCAGCGTAGCAGTCAACACTGAAGCTTTCTTT
TRBV7-9	once	TRBJ2-2	TRBD1	17	CASSRLQGRSDTGELFF	TGTGCCAGCAGCCGATTACAGGGGAGATCGGACACCGGGGAGCTGTTTTTT
TRBV20-1	many	TRBJ1-5	.	13	CSARDRRSEPQHF	TGCAGTGCTAGGGACAGAAGGTCGGAGCCCCAGCATTTT
TRBV12-3/TRBV12-4	.	TRBJ2-2	TRBD1	15	CASSQDRGLSGELFF	TGTGCCAGCAGCCAGGACAGGGGGCTCTCCGGGGAGCTGTTTTTT
TRBV4-3	.	TRBJ1-2	.	18	CASSQDLDSQLSSDGYTF	TGCGCCAGCAGCCAAGATTTGGACAGCCAATTATCCTCGGATGGCTACACCTTC
TRBV15	.	TRBJ2-5	.	14	CATSRDRGGETQYF	TGTGCCACCAGCAGAGATCGGGGAGGAGAGACCCAGTACTTC
TRBV11-1	.	TRBJ2-3	TRBD2	16	CASSRGLAGRTDTQYF	TGTGCCAGCAGCCGCGGACTAGCGGGACGCACAGATACGCAGTATTTT
TRBV21-1	few	TRBJ2-4	.	18	CASSKGRRQGTAKNIQYF	TGTGCCAGCAGCAAAGGAAGGAGACAGGGGACAGCCAAAAACATTCAGTACTTC
TRBV3-1	.	TRBJ1-2	.	13	CASSPGQAREEFF	TGTGCCAGCAGCCCCGGCCAAGCCCGGGAGGAATTCTTC
TRBV10-3	.	TRBJ1-6	.	14	CAISVQIYNSPLHF	TGTGCCATCAGTGTCCAGATTTATAATTCACCCCTCCACTTT
TRBV4-3	.	TRBJ2-7	.	16	CASSPPPRAKNYEQYF	TGCGCCAGCAGCCCCCCACCGAGAGCAAAAAACTACGAGCAGTACTTC
TRBV12-3/TRBV12-4	few	TRBJ2-5	.	14	CASSLFELQETQYF	TGTGCCAGCAGTTTGTTCGAGCTGCAAGAGACCCAGTACTTC
TRBV5-1	few	TRBJ2-7	TRBD1	13	CASSRDRNYEQYF	TGCGCCAGCAGTCGGGACAGGAACTACGAGCAGTACTTC
TRBV7-9	many	TRBJ1-4	.	14	CASSLLRTNEKLFF	TGTGCCAGCAGCTTACTCCGGACAAATGAAAAACTGTTTTTT
TRBV5-1	.	TRBJ2-1	TRBD2	15	CASRPNGLGRPEQFF	TGCGCCAGCAGACCGAATGGACTAGGTAGACCTGAGCAGTTCTTC
TRBV20-1	many	TRBJ2-7	TRBD1	16	CSARPSRQGPNYEQYF	TGCAGTGCTAGACCTTCGCGACAGGGGCCGAACTACGAGCAGTACTTC
TRBV5-6	many	TRBJ2-3	TRBD1	15	CASSSLPGQSDTQYF	TGTGCCAGCAGCTCCCTCCCGGGACAGTCCGATACGCAGTATTTT
TRBV29-1	few	TRBJ2-7	.	14	CSVLSAMGSYEQYF	TGCAGCGTTCTGTCCGCGATGGGCTCCTACGAGCAGTACTTC
TRBV12-3/TRBV12-4	.	TRBJ2-3	.	12	CASSQVMDTQYF	TGTGCCAGCAGTCAAGTAATGGATACGCAGTATTTT
TRBV7-9	.	TRBJ2-7	.	14	CASSFLDSTYEQYF	TGTGCCAGCAGCTTTCTGGACAGCACCTACGAGCAGTACTTC
TRBV20-1	few	TRBJ1-1	.	14	CSARGGPTGTEAFF	TGCAGTGCTAGAGGTGGGCCCACAGGCACTGAAGCTTTCTTT
TRBV6-1	.	TRBJ2-2	TRBD2	15	CASRRPRGGPGELFF	TGTGCCAGCAGACGACCGCGGGGGGGCCCCGGGGAGCTGTTTTTT
TRBV7-2	few	TRBJ2-5	.	15	CASSPIGGYQETQYF	TGTGCCAGCAGCCCTATTGGGGGGTACCAAGAGACCCAGTACTTC
TRBV29-1	few	TRBJ2-1	TRBD2	13	CSVRKAGEGEQFF	TGCAGCGTTCGGAAAGCGGGAGAGGGTGAGCAGTTCTTC
TRBV25-1	many	TRBJ1-1	.	13	CASSEYGGTEAFF	TGTGCCAGCAGTGAATATGGCGGCACTGAAGCTTTCTTT
TRBV11-2	few	TRBJ1-1	.	13	CASSLWRGTEAFF	TGTGCCAGCAGCTTATGGAGAGGCACTGAAGCTTTCTTT
TRBV9	.	TRBJ2-7	.	15	CASSVGSGGPYEQYF	TGTGCCAGCAGCGTAGGGAGCGGAGGACCCTACGAGCAGTACTTC
TRBV12-3/TRBV12-4	.	TRBJ2-1	.	11	CASSPSSQQFF	TGTGCCAGCAGTCCCTCTAGCCAGCAGTTCTTC
TRBV25-1	few	TRBJ2-5	.	15	CASSDPRVGAETQYF	TGTGCCAGCAGTGATCCCAGGGTTGGGGCTGAGACCCAGTACTTC
TRBV10-3	many	TRBJ1-2	.	15	CAITSVASALYGYTF	TGTGCCATAACCTCCGTGGCCTCGGCACTCTATGGCTACACCTTC
TRBV29-1	.	TRBJ2-7	TRBD2	12	CSGRTSSYEQYF	TGCAGCGGGAGGACTAGTTCCTACGAGCAGTACTTC